Each of the 30 T cell receptor beta chains below was sequenced from the same sample in a study of blood T cell repertoires in COVID-19. Here immunoSEQ multiplex PCR was the method, and the copy in TCRdb shows in-frame clones only, minus some. Of about 220,000 clones listed, 80% to 90% are singletons. The sequenced sample was peripheral blood. The receptors were sampled from a woman between 70 and 85 years old with acute or convalescent COVID-19.

This chain uses TRBV11-3 with TRBJ2-2, with D tentatively TRBD2 (6 bases). CDR1 and CDR2 from the germline V gene are SGHNT and YENEEA. The CDR3 runs 13 residues. The V end was cut by 6 bases, the J end by 4 bases, with 9 bases between. The CDR3: CASRGGGTGELFF. In DNA, the CDR3 is TGTGCCAGCAGGGGGGGTGGCACCGGGGAGCTGTTTTTT.

The chain employs TRBV20-1 and TRBJ2-3; the match to TRBD2 covers 8 bases. Germline V gene data show CDR1 as DFQATT and CDR2 as SNEGSKA (reference sequence). The trim removed 3 bases at V and 2 bases at J, leaving 4 bases unmatched. This CDR3 comprises 14 residues. The chain's CDR3 is CSASRSGDTDTQYF. The CDR3 bases are TGCAGTGCTAGTCGTAGCGGGGACACAGATACGCAGTATTTT.

The chain is built from TRBV28 and TRBJ1-2; 8 positions agree with TRBD1. V shed 3 bases, J shed 3 bases, and the junction held 0 bases outside the gene matches. Germline loops: CDR1 MDHEN, CDR2 SYDVKM. There are 13 residues in the CDR3. The DNA of the CDR3 is TGTGCCAGCAGTTTGGACAGGGACTATGGCTACACCTTC. This gives the protein CASSLDRDYGYTF.

CDR3 in amino acids: CASSEQPTDTQYF. CDR3 bases: TGCGCCAGCAGCGAACAGCCCACAGATACGCAGTATTTT. The chain links TRBV10-1 to TRBJ2-3, with unresolved D. This CDR3 region has 13 residues. CDR1 and CDR2 (germline): WNHNN, SYGVQD (reference sequence). V was shortened by 6 bases and J by 2 bases, with 9 bases between the two germline ends.

The chain recombines TRBV5-1 with TRBJ2-5, with D unresolved. The germline CDR1 and CDR2 sequences are SGHRS and YFSETQ. With 5 bases removed from V and 0 bases from J, the gap between germline ends came to 5 bases. The CDR3 sequence is 12 residues long. The chain's CDR3 is CASRRNQETQYF. The CDR3 DNA reads as TGCGCCAGCAGGCGGAACCAAGAGACCCAGTACTTC. Filled out from reference TRBV5-1 and TRBJ2-5, the complete variable domain reads KAGVTQTPRYLIKTRGQQVTLSCSPISGHRSVSWYQQTPGQGLQFLFEYFSETQRNKGNFPGRFSGRQFSNSRSEMNVSTLELGDSALYLCASRRNQETQYFGPGTRLLVL.

The rearrangement uses TRBV19 and TRBJ2-2; D possibly corresponds to TRBD1 (6 bases). The CDR3 spans 16 residues. Trimming shortened V by 3 bases and J by 0 bases, and 11 bases separated the two germline ends. Per the germline V gene, CDR1 is LNHDA and CDR2 is SQIVND (reference sequence). The CDR3 loop is CASSITGFSNTGELFF. The DNA for the CDR3 is TGTGCCAGTAGTATTACAGGGTTCTCGAACACCGGGGAGCTGTTTTTT.

The chain has TRBV6-5 and TRBJ1-4; 7 bases are shared with TRBD1. This CDR3 is 15 amino acids long. CDR1 MNHEY and CDR2 SVGAGI come from the germline V gene. V was clipped by 4 bases and J by 4 bases; unmatched bases: 6. The CDR3 DNA sequence: TGTGCCAGCAGTTCGGGACAGCTAAATAATGAAAAACTGTTTTTT. The encoded protein is CASSSGQLNNEKLFF.

This rearrangement joins TRBV19 to TRBJ1-2; TRBD1 matches at 9 bases. CDR3 length: 14 residues. J was trimmed by 2 bases and V by 5 bases; bases with no gene match: 3. Germline V gene sequence: CDR1 LNHDA, CDR2 SQIVND (reference sequence). The CDR3 is CASSPTGGNYGYTF. CDR3 DNA: TGTGCCAGTAGTCCGACAGGGGGGAACTATGGCTACACCTTC.

The chain combines TRBV7-2 with TRBJ2-7; TRBD2 aligns across 8 bases. V trimming: 3 bases; J trimming: 0 bases; junction bases outside the gene matches: 7. This CDR3 region has 16 residues. The germline V gene encodes CDR1 SGHTA and CDR2 FQGNSA. Written as DNA, the CDR3 is TGTGCCAGCAGCTTCGCGCCGGGGGGGGGCTCCTACGAGCAGTACTTC. Translated: CASSFAPGGGSYEQYF.

The V and J genes are TRBV4-1 and TRBJ2-3; D gene ambiguous. V was pared by 1 base and J by 2 bases, with 13 bases between. Looked up from germline, CDR1 is MGHRA and CDR2 is YSYEKL. The CDR3 runs to 16 residues. This CDR3 reads CASSQVLFRFTDTQYF. Written as DNA, the CDR3 is TGCGCCAGCAGCCAAGTCCTTTTCAGATTCACAGATACGCAGTATTTT.

The genes are TRBV28 and TRBJ1-1; the D is unclear. The V and J ends lost 2 bases and 7 bases respectively, with 5 bases between them. CDR1 is MDHEN and CDR2 is SYDVKM in the germline V gene. This CDR3 region has 11 residues. Here the CDR3 DNA reads TGTGCCAGCAGTTTAGAGGTTGAAGCTTTCTTT. It encodes CASSLEVEAFF.

The chain links TRBV18 to TRBJ1-6; 7 bases match TRBD1. Germline assignment: CDR1 KGHSH and CDR2 LQKENI. V shed 6 bases, J shed 0 bases, and the junction held 8 bases outside the gene matches. The CDR3 loop spans 17 amino acids. The DNA of the CDR3 is TGTGCCAGCTCCCAAGTTGGGGACAGCTCCTATAATTCACCCCTCCACTTT. As protein: CASSQVGDSSYNSPLHF.

V is TRBV6-5 and J is TRBJ1-2; 8 bases fit TRBD1. The CDR3 sequence is 14 residues long. The germline gives CDR1 MNHEY, CDR2 SVGAGI. The V and J ends lost 6 bases and 4 bases, in that order; junction bases with no gene match: 7. In DNA form, the CDR3 reads TGTGCCAGCAGCCCCCGACAGGGGCCCTATGGCTACACCTTC. This encodes CASSPRQGPYGYTF.

This chain connects TRBV3-1 (or the pseudogene TRBV3-2) to TRBJ2-1; 15 bases fit TRBD2. Germline values: CDR1 LGHDT, CDR2 YNNKEL (reference sequence). The CDR3 loop spans 18 amino acids. J lost 4 bases, V lost 3 bases, and 7 bases had no gene match. As DNA, the CDR3 is TGTGCCAGCAGCCAGGGACTAGCGGGGGGCCTCGGGTACAATGAGCAGTTCTTC. Protein: CASSQGLAGGLGYNEQFF.

The rearrangement uses TRBV7-8 and TRBJ1-5, with TRBD1 matching over 7 bases. Germline CDR1 reads SGHVS; CDR2 reads FQNEAQ. V lost 5 bases to trimming and J lost 6 bases; unmatched junction nucleotides: 4. The CDR3 runs to 13 residues. In DNA, the CDR3 is TGTGCCAGCAGCCAGGACAGGCCTCAGCCCCAGCATTTT. This codes for CASSQDRPQPQHF.

Only a few counts were recorded for this clone. The chain employs TRBV6-5 and TRBJ1-6; D is possibly TRBD1 (6 bases). Germline V lookup: CDR1 MNHEY, CDR2 SVGAGI. CDR3 length: 15 amino acids. Trimming pared 8 bases from V and 2 bases from J, leaving 13 bases between. CDR3 amino acids: CASSGTHTYNSPLHF. Written as DNA, the CDR3 is TGTGCCAGCTCCGGGACACACACCTATAATTCACCCCTCCACTTT.

The chain couples TRBV11-2 to TRBJ2-7, with 9 bases aligning to TRBD1. The CDR3 is 15 amino acids. The germline CDR1 and CDR2 sequences are SGHAT and FQNNGV. V lost 2 bases to trimming and J lost 6 bases; unmatched junction nucleotides: 8. The CDR3 protein is CASSLLRDRVSEQYF. The CDR3 DNA reads TGTGCCAGCAGCTTACTCCGGGACAGGGTCTCCGAGCAGTACTTC.

This clone was recorded at least ten times. The gene calls are TRBV7-2 and TRBJ2-1; 11 bases align to TRBD2. Trimming at V came to 1 base and at J to 7 bases, leaving 3 bases not matched to a gene. The CDR3 spans 15 residues. CDR1 and CDR2 from the germline V gene are SGHTA and FQGNSA. The CDR3 sequence is CASSLEGTSGNEQFF. In DNA form, the CDR3 reads TGTGCCAGCAGCTTAGAAGGGACTAGCGGTAATGAGCAGTTCTTC.

The chain is built from TRBV24-1 and TRBJ2-2, with D perhaps TRBD1 (6 bases). The CDR3 sequence is 16 residues long. CDR1 and CDR2 (germline): KGHDR, SFDVKD. With 0 bases removed from V and 0 bases from J, the gap between germline ends came to 7 bases. As DNA, the CDR3 is TGTGCCACCAGTGATTTGAACAGGGCGAACACCGGGGAGCTGTTTTTT. Protein sequence: CATSDLNRANTGELFF.

The chain couples TRBV5-5 to TRBJ1-5; D is possibly TRBD1 (6 bases). Trimming shortened V by 0 bases and J by 3 bases, and 10 bases separated the two germline ends. The CDR3 covers 15 residues. Germline V CDR1 and CDR2: SGHKS, YYEKEE (reference sequence). CDR3 amino acids: CASSLGAGDNQPQHF. CDR3 nucleotides: TGTGCCAGCAGCTTGGGGGCAGGGGACAATCAGCCCCAGCATTTT. The whole variable domain, remainder taken from reference TRBV5-5 and TRBJ1-5, is DAGVTQSPTHLIKTRGQQVTLRCSPISGHKSVSWYQQVLGQGPQFIFQYYEKEERGRGNFPDRFSARQFPNYSSELNVNALLLGDSALYLCASSLGAGDNQPQHFGDGTRLSIL.

This sequence joins TRBV19 and TRBJ2-7; D possibly corresponds to TRBD1 (5 bases). CDR3 length: 14 amino acids. Germline V CDR1 and CDR2: LNHDA, SQIVND (reference sequence). V was clipped by 3 bases and J by 1 base, with 10 bases between them. The CDR3 sequence: CASSIFTGSYEQYF. DNA of the CDR3: TGTGCCAGTAGTATTTTTACAGGATCCTACGAGCAGTACTTC. Combining the CDR3 with reference TRBV19 and TRBJ2-7 gives the whole variable domain DGGITQSPKYLFRKEGQNVTLSCEQNLNHDAMYWYRQDPGQGLRLIYYSQIVNDFQKGDIAEGYSVSREKKESFPLTVTSAQKNPTAFYLCASSIFTGSYEQYFGPGTRLTVT.

The chain has TRBV18 and TRBJ1-1; D is unclear. Germline lookup yields CDR1 KGHSH and CDR2 LQKENI. V lost 2 bases and J 6 bases, leaving 10 bases between the germline ends. The CDR3 consists of 13 residues. CDR3 residues: CASSPGRGPEAFF. The CDR3 coding sequence is TGTGCCAGCTCACCAGGGAGAGGGCCTGAAGCTTTCTTT.

This clone came up many times. The chain links TRBV18 to TRBJ1-3, with 7 positions matching TRBD1. This CDR3 region has 18 residues. Germline assignment: CDR1 KGHSH and CDR2 LQKENI. The V segment lost 3 bases and the J segment 0 bases; nucleotides outside the gene matches: 11. This CDR3 reads CASSPAFLSGGSGNTIYF. Written as DNA, the CDR3 is TGTGCCAGCTCACCCGCGTTTCTCTCAGGGGGCTCTGGAAACACCATATATTTT.

The CDR3 region is CASSLRDSNQPQHF. The CDR3 DNA follows: TGTGCCAGTAGTCTCCGCGATAGCAATCAGCCCCAGCATTTT. The V and J genes are TRBV19 and TRBJ1-5; D call uncertain. The CDR3 contains 14 residues. CDR1 and CDR2 (germline): LNHDA, SQIVND (reference sequence). Trimming shortened V by 5 bases and J by 0 bases, and 8 bases separated the two germline ends.

The chain has TRBV24-1 and TRBJ2-3; D is possibly TRBD2 (6 bases). CDR1 and CDR2 (germline): KGHDR, SFDVKD. The V gene lost 5 bases and the J gene lost 2 bases, with 22 bases spanning the gap. The CDR3 totals 18 residues. In DNA, the CDR3 is TGTGCCACCAGTGTTCGAACTCAGGGAGGACGCCTCACAGATACGCAGTATTTT. It codes for CATSVRTQGGRLTDTQYF.

This clone was counted a few times. The rearrangement joins TRBV24-1 to TRBJ1-1; the D is unclear. V was pared by 4 bases and J by 7 bases, with 12 bases between. The CDR3 is made up of 13 amino acids. CDR1 KGHDR and CDR2 SFDVKD come from the germline V gene. Written as DNA, the CDR3 is TGTGCCACCAGTGACGACCTAGGAGGTGAAGCTTTCTTT. Amino acids: CATSDDLGGEAFF.

This clone has a count of ten or more. The V gene is TRBV10-3, the J gene TRBJ1-5; D is uncertain. CDR3 length: 13 amino acids. The V gene's germline CDR1 is ENHRY and CDR2 SYGVKD. V was clipped by 8 bases and J by 3 bases, with 11 bases between them. The chain's CDR3 is CAIGVGLNQPQHF. The CDR3 DNA reads as TGTGCCATCGGCGTTGGGCTCAATCAGCCCCAGCATTTT.

The rearrangement links TRBV7-2 to TRBJ1-3; no reliable D call. V was pared by 5 bases and J by 2 bases, with 13 bases between. This CDR3 has 15 amino acids. Germline values: CDR1 SGHTA, CDR2 FQGNSA. CDR3 nucleotides: TGTGCCAGCAGCCCGCGGATCGGGGCTGGAAACACCATATATTTT. This sequence encodes CASSPRIGAGNTIYF.

As DNA, the CDR3 is TGTGCCAGCAGCCAATTACAGAATAATTCACCCCTCCACTTT. It codes for CASSQLQNNSPLHF. This sequence joins TRBV3-1 (or the pseudogene TRBV3-2) and TRBJ1-6; no reliable D call. Trimming shortened V by 2 bases and J by 5 bases, and 7 bases separated the two germline ends. Germline-derived CDR1 and CDR2 are LGHDT and YNNKEL (reference sequence). The CDR3 loop spans 14 amino acids.

The sample holds one count of this clone. The gene calls are TRBV30 and TRBJ1-6; 7 bases map to TRBD1. Germline values: CDR1 GTSNPN, CDR2 SVGIG (reference sequence). The V gene end was trimmed by 8 bases and the J gene end by 6 bases; junction bases not matched to a gene: 7. The CDR3 has 13 residues. CDR3 DNA: TGTGCCGGGTTGACAGGGAGTAATTCACCCCTCCACTTT. Protein sequence: CAGLTGSNSPLHF.